Presented here are 13 T cell receptor beta chains from one specimen sequenced in a study of blood T cells in healthy people across ages. A second roughly 6 to 12 cycle PCR used barcoded and J-beta primers. TCRdb independently ran MiXCR on the 5' RACE reads; one entry per CDR3 protein. The sample records fewer than 900,000 distinct CDR3 sequences, approximately 35% being singletons. Sequencing used blood. The receptors here all came from a young man in good health.

This clonotype was observed a few times. This chain joins TRBV19 and TRBJ2-3, with D perhaps matching TRBD1 (6 bases). The germline V gene has CDR1 LNHDA and CDR2 SQIVND (reference sequence). Trimming took 11 bases from V and 3 from J, leaving 15 bases between them. CDR3 length: 13 amino acids. The CDR3: CALGWGRTDTQYF. As DNA, the CDR3 is TGTGCCCTAGGATGGGGGCGTACAGATACGCAGTATTTT.

The chain recombines TRBV28 with TRBJ2-4; 8 positions agree with TRBD1. The end of the DNA aligns better with TRBJ2-7, so the J call may be wrong. This CDR3 is 13 amino acids long. CDR1 MDHEN and CDR2 SYDVKM come from the germline V gene. CDR3 region: CASSGRGPYEQYF. CDR3 nucleotide sequence: TGTGCCAGCAGTGGCAGGGGGCCCTACGAGCAGTACTTC.

This chain joins TRBV6-2 or TRBV6-3 and TRBJ2-1; D gene unclear. The germline V and J ends were trimmed by 6 bases and 9 bases, with 18 bases remaining between them. Germline V gene lookup returns CDR1 MNHEY and CDR2 SVGEGT. This CDR3 comprises 14 residues. CDR3: CASSRPSDNCEQFF. CDR3 bases: TGTGCCAGCAGCCGCCCCTCGGATAATTGTGAGCAGTTCTTC.

This clonotype has only a few counts. J is TRBJ1-2 and V is TRBV20-1; TRBD1 is a possible D gene (5 bases). Germline lookup yields CDR1 DFQATT and CDR2 SNEGSKA (reference sequence). V was shortened by 0 bases and J by 9 bases, with 17 bases between the two germline ends. The CDR3 has 14 amino acids. CDR3 residues: CSARDWGLGKSYTF. The CDR3 region has the DNA TGCAGTGCTAGAGATTGGGGCCTGGGGAAGAGCTACACCTTC.

This chain joins TRBV3-1 and TRBJ2-7; TRBD1 matches 8 bases. CDR1 is LGHDT and CDR2 is YNNKEL in the germline V gene (reference sequence). V trimming: 1 base; J trimming: 7 bases; junction bases outside the gene matches: 15. This CDR3 has 17 amino acids. CDR3 in DNA: TGTGCCAGCAGCCAAGTGAGCTGGGGACAGGCACATGGGGAGCAGTACTTC. It translates to CASSQVSWGQAHGEQYF.

The chain recombines TRBV4-3 with TRBJ2-7; 8 bases map to TRBD1. The CDR3 sequence is 17 residues long. V shed 0 bases and J 7 bases; nucleotides not matched to a gene: 14. Germline V CDR1 and CDR2: LGHNA, YSLEER. As DNA, the CDR3 is TGCGCCAGCAGCCAAGATTTCGCCAGGGGGCTGGAGAATGAGCAGTACTTC. Protein: CASSQDFARGLENEQYF.

This clonotype has a count of ten or more. The genes are TRBV9 and TRBJ2-5; maybe TRBD2 (5 bases). Germline V gene data show CDR1 as SGDLS and CDR2 as YYNGEE. This CDR3 is 17 amino acids long. The V and J ends lost 0 bases and 1 base respectively, with 16 bases between them. As DNA, the CDR3 is TGTGCCAGCAGCGTAGCTACTGGGCGGGCTATCCAAGAGACCCAGTACTTC. Its translation: CASSVATGRAIQETQYF.

The chain uses TRBV9 and TRBJ2-3, with no clear D. The germline CDR1 and CDR2 sequences are SGDLS and YYNGEE. Trimming removed 3 bases at V and 2 bases at J, with 13 bases between. This CDR3 is built from 15 residues. The CDR3: CASSARVGDTDTQYF. For the CDR3, the DNA is TGTGCCAGCAGCGCTCGGGTCGGAGACACAGATACGCAGTATTTT.

The J gene is TRBJ2-7, the V gene TRBV21-1; the table gives TRBD1 as D, unverified against the DNA. TRBV21-1 is flagged as a pseudogene. This CDR3 contains 15 residues. The CDR3 DNA is TGTGCCAGCAGGGTTGACAGGGGTAGGACCTACGAGCAGTACTTC. Translating it yields CASRVDRGRTYEQYF.

This clonotype was seen ten or more times. This chain connects TRBV10-3 to TRBJ1-5; D is unresolved. Germline CDR1 reads ENHRY; CDR2 reads SYGVKD. Trimming removed 5 bases at V and 2 bases at J, with 10 bases between. CDR3 length: 14 residues. In nucleotides, the CDR3 is TGTGCCATCAGTCCCTCGGTGGGCAATCAGCCCCAGCATTTT. Translated: CAISPSVGNQPQHF.

The chain carries TRBV14 and TRBJ1-2, with D hard to call. CDR3 length equals 14 residues. Trimming removed 5 bases from V and 4 bases from J, with 14 bases in between. From germline, CDR1 is SGHDN and CDR2 FVKESK. The CDR3 reads CASSAFRGGYGYTF. The DNA of the CDR3 is TGTGCCAGCAGCGCCTTCCGGGGAGGCTATGGCTACACCTTC.

This chain connects TRBV20-1 to TRBJ2-1, with D possibly TRBD1 on 5 matching bases. The DNA end lines up better with TRBJ2-7; the J call may be wrong. Germline V CDR1 and CDR2: DFQATT, SNEGSKA (reference sequence). This CDR3 contains 15 residues. The CDR3: CSASKESGFYNEQYF. The CDR3 nucleotides read TGCAGTGCTAGCAAGGAGTCAGGGTTTTACAATGAGCAGTACTTC.

The V call is TRBV7-8, the J call TRBJ1-6, with 7 bases matching TRBD1. V lost 4 bases, J lost 7 bases, and 7 bases stayed unmatched. The CDR3 extends over 15 amino acids. CDR1 and CDR2 from the germline V gene are SGHVS and FQNEAQ. The DNA for the CDR3 is TGTGCCAGCAGCTACGGACAGGAAGGAAATTCACCCCTCCACTTT. As protein: CASSYGQEGNSPLHF.